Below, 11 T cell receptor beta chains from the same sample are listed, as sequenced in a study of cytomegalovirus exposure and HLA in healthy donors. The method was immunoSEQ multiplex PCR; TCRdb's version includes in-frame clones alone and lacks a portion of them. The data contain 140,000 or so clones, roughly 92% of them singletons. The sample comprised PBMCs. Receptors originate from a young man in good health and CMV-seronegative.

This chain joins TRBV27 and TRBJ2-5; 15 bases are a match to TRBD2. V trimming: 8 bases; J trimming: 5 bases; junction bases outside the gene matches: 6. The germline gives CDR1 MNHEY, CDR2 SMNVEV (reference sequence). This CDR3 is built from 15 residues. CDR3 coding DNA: TGTGCCAGCTTAGGACTAGCGGGAGGGGAGGAGACCCAGTACTTC. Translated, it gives CASLGLAGGEETQYF.

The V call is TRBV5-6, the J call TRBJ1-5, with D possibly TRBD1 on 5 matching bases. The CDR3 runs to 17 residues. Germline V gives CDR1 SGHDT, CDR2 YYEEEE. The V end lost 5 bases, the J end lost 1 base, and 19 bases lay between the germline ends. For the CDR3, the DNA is TGTGCCAGCAGAAATTGGCGGGGCGGGAGGAGCAATCAGCCCCAGCATTTT. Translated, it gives CASRNWRGGRSNQPQHF.

The CDR3 here is CASSLQTGSDGYTF. The CDR3 nucleotides are TGTGCCAGCAGCCTACAGACAGGGTCCGATGGCTACACCTTC. V and J are TRBV9 and TRBJ1-2, with 7 bases fitting TRBD1. Germline loops: CDR1 SGDLS, CDR2 YYNGEE. CDR3 size: 14 residues. The ends lost 4 bases at V and 6 bases at J; junction bases unmatched: 9.

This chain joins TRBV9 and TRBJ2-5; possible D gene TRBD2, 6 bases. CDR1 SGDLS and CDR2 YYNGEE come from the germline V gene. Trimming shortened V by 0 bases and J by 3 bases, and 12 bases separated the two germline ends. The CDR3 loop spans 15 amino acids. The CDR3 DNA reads TGTGCCAGCAGCGTAGGTGGTAGCGGAAAAGAGACCCAGTACTTC. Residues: CASSVGGSGKETQYF.

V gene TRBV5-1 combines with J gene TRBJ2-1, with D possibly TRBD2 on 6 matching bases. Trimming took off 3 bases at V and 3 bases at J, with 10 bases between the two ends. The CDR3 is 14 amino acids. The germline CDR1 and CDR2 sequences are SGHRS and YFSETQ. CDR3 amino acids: CASSSGTLYNEQFF. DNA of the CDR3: TGCGCCAGCAGCTCCGGGACTCTCTACAATGAGCAGTTCTTC.

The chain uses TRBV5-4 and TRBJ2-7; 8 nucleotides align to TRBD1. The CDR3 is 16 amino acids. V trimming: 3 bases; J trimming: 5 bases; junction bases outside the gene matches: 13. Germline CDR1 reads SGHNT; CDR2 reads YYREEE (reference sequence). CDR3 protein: CASSSYYRGTVDEQYF. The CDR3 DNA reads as TGTGCCAGCAGCTCTTATTACAGGGGGACGGTGGACGAGCAGTACTTC. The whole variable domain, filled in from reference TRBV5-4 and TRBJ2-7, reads ETGVTQSPTHLIKTRGQQVTLRCSSQSGHNTVSWYQQALGQGPQFIFQYYREEENGRGNFPPRFSGLQFPNYSSELNVNALELDDSALYLCASSSYYRGTVDEQYFGPGTRLTVT.

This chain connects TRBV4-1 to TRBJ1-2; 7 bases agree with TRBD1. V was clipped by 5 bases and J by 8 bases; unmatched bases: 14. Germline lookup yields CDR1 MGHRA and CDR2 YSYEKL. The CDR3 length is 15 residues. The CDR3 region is CASSSLIGTEWGYTF. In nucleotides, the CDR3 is TGCGCCAGCAGCTCACTCATCGGGACAGAGTGGGGCTACACCTTC.

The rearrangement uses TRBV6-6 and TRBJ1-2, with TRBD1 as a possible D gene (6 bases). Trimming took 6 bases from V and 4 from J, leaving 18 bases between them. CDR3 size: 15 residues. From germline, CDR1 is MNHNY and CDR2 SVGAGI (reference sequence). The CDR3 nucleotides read TGTGCCAGCAGCTACCCAGACAGGTCCACCTATGGCTACACCTTC. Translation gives CASSYPDRSTYGYTF.

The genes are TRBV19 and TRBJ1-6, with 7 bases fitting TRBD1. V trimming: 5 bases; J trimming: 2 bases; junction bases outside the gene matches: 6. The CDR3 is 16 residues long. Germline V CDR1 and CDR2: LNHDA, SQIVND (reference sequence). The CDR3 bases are TGTGCCAGTAGTCCCGGGACAGTCACCTATAATTCACCCCTCCACTTT. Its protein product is CASSPGTVTYNSPLHF.

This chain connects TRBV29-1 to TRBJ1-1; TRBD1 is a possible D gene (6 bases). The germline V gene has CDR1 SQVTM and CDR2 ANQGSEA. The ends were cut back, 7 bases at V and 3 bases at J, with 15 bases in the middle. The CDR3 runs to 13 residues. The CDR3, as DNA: TGCAGCGCCCAGGGAGGGGGAGACACTGAAGCTTTCTTT. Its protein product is CSAQGGGDTEAFF.

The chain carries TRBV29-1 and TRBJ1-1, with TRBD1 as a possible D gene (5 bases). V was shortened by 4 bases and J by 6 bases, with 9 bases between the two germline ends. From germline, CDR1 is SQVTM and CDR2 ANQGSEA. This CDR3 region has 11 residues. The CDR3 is CSVGGAAEAFF. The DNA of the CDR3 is TGCAGCGTTGGTGGGGCCGCTGAAGCTTTCTTT.